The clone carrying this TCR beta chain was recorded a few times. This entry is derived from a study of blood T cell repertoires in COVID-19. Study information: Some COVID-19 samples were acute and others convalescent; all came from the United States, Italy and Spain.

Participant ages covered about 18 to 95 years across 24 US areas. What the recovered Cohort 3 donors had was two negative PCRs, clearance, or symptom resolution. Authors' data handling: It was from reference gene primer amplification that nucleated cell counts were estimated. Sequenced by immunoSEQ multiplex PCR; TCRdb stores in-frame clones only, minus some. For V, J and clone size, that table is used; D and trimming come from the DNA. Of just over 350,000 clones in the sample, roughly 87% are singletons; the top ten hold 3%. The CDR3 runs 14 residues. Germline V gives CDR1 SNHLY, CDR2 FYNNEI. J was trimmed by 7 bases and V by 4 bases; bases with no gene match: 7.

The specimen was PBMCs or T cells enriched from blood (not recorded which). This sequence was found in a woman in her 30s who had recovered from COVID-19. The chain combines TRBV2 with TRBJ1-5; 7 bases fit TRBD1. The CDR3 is CASSGRTGEQPQHF. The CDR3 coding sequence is TGTGCCAGCAGTGGCCGGACAGGCGAACAGCCCCAGCATTTT.